The 4 T cell receptor beta chains given below trace back to one sample, sequenced in a study of IL-17A CD8 T cells in psoriatic arthritis synovium. Using immunoSEQ multiplex PCR, the repertoire was profiled, and TCRdb retains in-frame clones only, with some absent. The data contain thousands of clones, around 70% of them singletons. CD3+ T cells, isolated magnetically, got PMA and ionomycin for approximately 1.4 hours before cytokine secretion labeling. Actively inflamed joints of psoriatic arthritis patients supplied the aspirated synovial fluid. Sample: IFN-gamma+ CD8+ T cells from synovial fluid. Sample subset: IL-17A-IFNgamma+ memory CD8+ (Tc1) cells. Every receptor here comes from a human donor with psoriatic arthritis.

DNA of the CDR3: TGTGCCATCAGTTCCGGGACTAGAGTGAATGAGCAGTTCTTC. This sequence encodes CAISSGTRVNEQFF. The genes are TRBV10-3 and TRBJ2-1, with 8 bases that match TRBD2. CDR3 length: 14 residues. V was pared by 5 bases and J by 7 bases, with 7 bases of the junction left unmatched. Germline assignment: CDR1 ENHRY and CDR2 SYGVKD.

The chain couples TRBV10-2 to TRBJ2-7; D not certain. The CDR3 consists of 15 residues. The V gene's germline CDR1 is WSHSY and CDR2 SAAADI. The ends were cut back, 4 bases at V and 0 bases at J, with 13 bases in the middle. The CDR3 DNA reads as TGCGCCAGCAGTGTAAGCAGGACCTACTCCTACGAGCAGTACTTC. It encodes CASSVSRTYSYEQYF.

V is TRBV9 and J is TRBJ1-1; maybe TRBD1 (5 bases). Trimming shortened V by 4 bases and J by 4 bases, and 20 bases separated the two germline ends. This CDR3 has 16 amino acids. The germline V gene encodes CDR1 SGDLS and CDR2 YYNGEE. The CDR3 DNA is TGTGCCAGCAGCCCATGGGACCCCTCTGTAGGCACTGAAGCTTTCTTT. It codes for CASSPWDPSVGTEAFF.

The rearrangement links TRBV6-1 to TRBJ2-3, with TRBD2 matching 10 bases. The CDR3 has 16 amino acids. J was trimmed by 1 base and V by 4 bases; bases with no gene match: 5. The V gene's germline CDR1 is MNHNS and CDR2 SASEGT. The CDR3 is CASSVGLATRTDTQYF. DNA of the CDR3: TGTGCCAGCAGTGTGGGACTAGCGACCCGCACAGATACGCAGTATTTT.